The 5 T cell receptor beta chains below were found in one sample sequenced in a study of shared clonotypes between healthy human individuals. Profiling relied on immunoSEQ multiplex PCR, and the TCRdb table lists in-frame clones only, not all of them. The sample has about 480,000 clones, 70% to 80% seen once. The sequenced material came from PBMCs. All receptors derive from a woman aged 35 to 49 in good health. Some clones in this sample may be carry-over from other donors' samples.

V usage is TRBV5-8 and J usage is TRBJ2-1; D unresolved. This CDR3 is 12 amino acids long. Germline assignment: CDR1 SGHTS and CDR2 YDEGEE. The V gene lost 4 bases and the J gene lost 5 bases, with 7 bases spanning the gap. CDR3 loop: CASSLSNNEQFF. DNA for the CDR3: TGTGCCAGCAGCCTAAGTAACAATGAGCAGTTCTTC.

The chain's CDR3 is CASSKSGTGGYEQYF. DNA for the CDR3: TGTGCCAGCAGTAAGTCCGGGACAGGGGGCTACGAGCAGTACTTC. The J gene is TRBJ2-5, the V gene TRBV25-1; 11 bases are shared with TRBD1. Gene TRBJ2-7 matches the end of the DNA better, so the J call may be wrong. This CDR3 contains 15 residues. Germline V gene lookup returns CDR1 MGHDK and CDR2 SYGVNS.

This clone was detected a few times. The chain recombines TRBV19 with TRBJ1-4, with D tentatively TRBD1 (6 bases). The CDR3 extends over 13 amino acids. V was pared by 6 bases and J by 4 bases, with 9 bases between. Germline V gene data show CDR1 as LNHDA and CDR2 as SQIVND (reference sequence). CDR3: CASRKDSNEKLFF. DNA for the CDR3: TGTGCCAGTAGGAAGGACAGTAATGAAAAACTGTTTTTT.

Comment on this clone: Its ends do not fully match the called genes, so a read error is possible. The chain employs TRBV2 and TRBJ1-2; 9 bases match TRBD1. CDR1 and CDR2 (germline): SNHLY, FYNNEI. The CDR3 sequence is 13 residues long. In DNA form, the CDR3 reads TGTGCCAGCACCAGGACAGGGGACTATGGCTGCACCTTC. Its protein product is CASTRTGDYGCTF.

The genes are TRBV28 and TRBJ2-2, with D possibly called TRBD1 or TRBD2 (5 bases each). Germline V gene sequence: CDR1 MDHEN, CDR2 SYDVKM. Deletions cut 1 base from V and 3 bases from J, with 21 bases between. The CDR3 consists of 19 residues. The CDR3 reads CASSLFRGPPRGYTGELFF. CDR3 coding DNA: TGTGCCAGCAGTTTATTTCGGGGACCACCTCGAGGGTACACCGGGGAGCTGTTTTTT.